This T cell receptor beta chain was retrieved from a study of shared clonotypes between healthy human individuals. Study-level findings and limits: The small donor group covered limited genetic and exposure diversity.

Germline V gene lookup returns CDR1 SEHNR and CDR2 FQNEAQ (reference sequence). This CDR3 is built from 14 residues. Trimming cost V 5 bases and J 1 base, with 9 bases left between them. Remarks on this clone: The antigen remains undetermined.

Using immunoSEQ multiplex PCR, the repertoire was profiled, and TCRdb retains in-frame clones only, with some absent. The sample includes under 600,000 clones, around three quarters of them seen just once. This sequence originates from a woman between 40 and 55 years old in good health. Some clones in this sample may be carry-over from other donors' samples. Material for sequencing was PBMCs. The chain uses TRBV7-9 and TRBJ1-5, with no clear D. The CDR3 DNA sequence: TGTGCCAGCAGCCCTCTAGGGAGCAATCAGCCCCAGCATTTT. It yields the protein CASSPLGSNQPQHF.